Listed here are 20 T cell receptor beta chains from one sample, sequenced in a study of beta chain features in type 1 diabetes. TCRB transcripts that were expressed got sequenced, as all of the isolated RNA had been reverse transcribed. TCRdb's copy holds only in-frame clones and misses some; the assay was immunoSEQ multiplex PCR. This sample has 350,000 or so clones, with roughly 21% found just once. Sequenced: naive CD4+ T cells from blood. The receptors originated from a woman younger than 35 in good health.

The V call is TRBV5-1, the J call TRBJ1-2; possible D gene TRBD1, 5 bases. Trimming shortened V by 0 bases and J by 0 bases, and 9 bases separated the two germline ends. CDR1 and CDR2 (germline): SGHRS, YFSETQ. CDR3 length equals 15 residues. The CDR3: CASSLEGATNYGYTF. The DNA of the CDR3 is TGCGCCAGCAGCTTGGAAGGGGCGACTAACTATGGCTACACCTTC.

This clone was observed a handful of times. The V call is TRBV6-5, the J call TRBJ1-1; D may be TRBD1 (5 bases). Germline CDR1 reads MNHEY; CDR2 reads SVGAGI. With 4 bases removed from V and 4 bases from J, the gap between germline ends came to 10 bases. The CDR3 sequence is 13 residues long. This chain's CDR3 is CASSSTEGTEAFF. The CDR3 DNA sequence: TGTGCCAGCAGTTCGACAGAAGGCACTGAAGCTTTCTTT.

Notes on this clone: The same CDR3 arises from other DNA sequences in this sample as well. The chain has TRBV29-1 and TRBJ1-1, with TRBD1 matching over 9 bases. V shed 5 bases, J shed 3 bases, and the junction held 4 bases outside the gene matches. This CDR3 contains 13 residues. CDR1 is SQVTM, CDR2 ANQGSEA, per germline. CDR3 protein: CSVLQGADTEAFF. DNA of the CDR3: TGCAGCGTTCTACAGGGGGCCGACACTGAAGCTTTCTTT.

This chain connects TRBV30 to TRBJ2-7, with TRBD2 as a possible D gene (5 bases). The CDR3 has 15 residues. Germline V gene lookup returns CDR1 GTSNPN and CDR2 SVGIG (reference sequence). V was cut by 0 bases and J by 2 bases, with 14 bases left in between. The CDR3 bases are TGTGCCTGGAGTGTACCGGGGATGGGAACCTACGAGCAGTACTTC. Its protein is CAWSVPGMGTYEQYF.

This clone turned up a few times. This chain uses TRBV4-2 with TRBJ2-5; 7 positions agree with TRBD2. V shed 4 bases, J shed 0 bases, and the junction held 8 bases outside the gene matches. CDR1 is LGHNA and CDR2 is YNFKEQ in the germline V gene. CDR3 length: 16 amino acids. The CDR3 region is CASSPMGGANQETQYF. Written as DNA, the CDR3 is TGTGCCAGCAGCCCCATGGGAGGGGCCAACCAAGAGACCCAGTACTTC.

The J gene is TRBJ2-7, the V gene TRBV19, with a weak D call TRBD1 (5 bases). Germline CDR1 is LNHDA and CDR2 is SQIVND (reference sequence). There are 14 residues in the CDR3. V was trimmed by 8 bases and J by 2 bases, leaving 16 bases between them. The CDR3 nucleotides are TGTGCCAGTCGATCCGACAGCTCTACCTACGAGCAGTACTTC. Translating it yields CASRSDSSTYEQYF. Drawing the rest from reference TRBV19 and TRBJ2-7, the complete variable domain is DGGITQSPKYLFRKEGQNVTLSCEQNLNHDAMYWYRQDPGQGLRLIYYSQIVNDFQKGDIAEGYSVSREKKESFPLTVTSAQKNPTAFYLCASRSDSSTYEQYFGPGTRLTVT.

CDR3 protein: CTSSHGGYGYTF. DNA of the CDR3: TGCACCAGCAGCCACGGGGGCTATGGCTACACCTTC. The V call is TRBV1, the J call TRBJ1-2. TRBV1 is designated a pseudogene. The CDR3 is made up of 12 amino acids.

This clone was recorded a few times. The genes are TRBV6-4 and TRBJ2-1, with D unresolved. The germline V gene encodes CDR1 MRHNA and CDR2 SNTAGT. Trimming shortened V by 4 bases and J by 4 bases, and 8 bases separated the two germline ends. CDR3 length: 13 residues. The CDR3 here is CASSVRLYNEQFF. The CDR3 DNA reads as TGTGCCAGCAGTGTAAGACTTTACAATGAGCAGTTCTTC.

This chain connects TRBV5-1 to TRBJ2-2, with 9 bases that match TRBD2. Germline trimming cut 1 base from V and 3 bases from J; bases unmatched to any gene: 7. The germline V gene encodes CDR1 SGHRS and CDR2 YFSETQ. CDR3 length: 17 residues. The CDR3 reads CASSLSASGIYTGELFF. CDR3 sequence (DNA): TGCGCCAGCAGCTTGAGCGCTAGCGGGATTTACACCGGGGAGCTGTTTTTT.

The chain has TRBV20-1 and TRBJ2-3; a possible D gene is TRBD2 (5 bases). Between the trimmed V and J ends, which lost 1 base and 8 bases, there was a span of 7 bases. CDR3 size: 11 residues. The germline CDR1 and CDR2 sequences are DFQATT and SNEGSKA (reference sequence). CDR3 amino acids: CSARVARTQYF. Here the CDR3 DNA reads TGCAGTGCTAGAGTAGCGCGTACGCAGTATTTT.

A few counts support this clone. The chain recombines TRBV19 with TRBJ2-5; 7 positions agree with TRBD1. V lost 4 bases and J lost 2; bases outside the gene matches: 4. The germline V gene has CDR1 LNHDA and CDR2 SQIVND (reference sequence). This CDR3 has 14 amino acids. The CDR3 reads CASSKTGRQETQYF. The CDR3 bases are TGTGCCAGTAGTAAGACAGGGCGGCAAGAGACCCAGTACTTC.

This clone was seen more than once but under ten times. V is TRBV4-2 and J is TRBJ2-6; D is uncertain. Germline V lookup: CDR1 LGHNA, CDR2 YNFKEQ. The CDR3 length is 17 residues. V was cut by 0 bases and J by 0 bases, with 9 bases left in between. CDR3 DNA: TGTGCCAGCAGCCAAGACAGTCCGCACTCTGGGGCCAACGTCCTGACTTTC. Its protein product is CASSQDSPHSGANVLTF.

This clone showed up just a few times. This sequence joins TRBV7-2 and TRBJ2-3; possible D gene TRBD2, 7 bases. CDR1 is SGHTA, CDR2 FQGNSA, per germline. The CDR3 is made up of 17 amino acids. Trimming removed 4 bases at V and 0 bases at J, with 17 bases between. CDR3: CASSWAGAGASTDTQYF. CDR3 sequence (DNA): TGTGCCAGCAGCTGGGCGGGGGCGGGAGCTAGCACAGATACGCAGTATTTT.

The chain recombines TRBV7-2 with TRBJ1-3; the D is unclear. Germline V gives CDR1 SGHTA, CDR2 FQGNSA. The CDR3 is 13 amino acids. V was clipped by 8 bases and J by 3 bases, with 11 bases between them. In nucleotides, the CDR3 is TGTGCCAGCGGACTTTGGGGTGGAAACACCATATATTTT. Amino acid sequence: CASGLWGGNTIYF.

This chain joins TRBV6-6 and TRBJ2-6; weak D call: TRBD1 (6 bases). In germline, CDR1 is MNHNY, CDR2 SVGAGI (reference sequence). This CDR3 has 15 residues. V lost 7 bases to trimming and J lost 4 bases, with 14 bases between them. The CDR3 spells CASTLTGTGANVLTF. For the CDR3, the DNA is TGTGCCAGCACCCTTACAGGGACCGGGGCCAACGTCCTGACTTTC.

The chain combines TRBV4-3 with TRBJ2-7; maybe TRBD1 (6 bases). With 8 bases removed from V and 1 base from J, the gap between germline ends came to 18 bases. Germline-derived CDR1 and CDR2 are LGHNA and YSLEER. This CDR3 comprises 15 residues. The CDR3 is CASSDSPGRSYEQYF. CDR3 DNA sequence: TGCGCCAGCTCGGACAGCCCAGGGAGATCCTACGAGCAGTACTTC.

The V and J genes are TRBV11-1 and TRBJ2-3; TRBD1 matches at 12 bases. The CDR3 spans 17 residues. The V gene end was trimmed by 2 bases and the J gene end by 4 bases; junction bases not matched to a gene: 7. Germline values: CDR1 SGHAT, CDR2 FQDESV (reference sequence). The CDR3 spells CASSLPGQGARADTQYF. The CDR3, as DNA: TGTGCCAGCAGCTTACCGGGACAGGGGGCGCGGGCAGATACGCAGTATTTT.

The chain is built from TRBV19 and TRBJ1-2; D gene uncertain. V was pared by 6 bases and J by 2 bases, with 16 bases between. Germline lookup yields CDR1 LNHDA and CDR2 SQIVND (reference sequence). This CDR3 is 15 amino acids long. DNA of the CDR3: TGTGCCAGTAGCATGGTTGGGCCACCAAACTATGGCTACACCTTC. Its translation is CASSMVGPPNYGYTF. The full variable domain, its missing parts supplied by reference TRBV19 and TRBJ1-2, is DGGITQSPKYLFRKEGQNVTLSCEQNLNHDAMYWYRQDPGQGLRLIYYSQIVNDFQKGDIAEGYSVSREKKESFPLTVTSAQKNPTAFYLCASSMVGPPNYGYTFGSGTRLTVV.

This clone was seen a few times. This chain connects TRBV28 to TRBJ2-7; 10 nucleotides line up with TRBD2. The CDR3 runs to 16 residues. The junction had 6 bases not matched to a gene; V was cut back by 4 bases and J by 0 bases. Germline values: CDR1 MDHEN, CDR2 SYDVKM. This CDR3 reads CASSSGGLATSYEQYF. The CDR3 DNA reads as TGTGCCAGCAGTTCGGGGGGACTAGCGACCTCCTACGAGCAGTACTTC. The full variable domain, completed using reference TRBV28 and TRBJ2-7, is DVKVTQSSRYLVKRTGEKVFLECVQDMDHENMFWYRQDPGLGLRLIYFSYDVKMKEKGDIPEGYSVSREKKERFSLILESASTNQTSMYLCASSSGGLATSYEQYFGPGTRLTVT.

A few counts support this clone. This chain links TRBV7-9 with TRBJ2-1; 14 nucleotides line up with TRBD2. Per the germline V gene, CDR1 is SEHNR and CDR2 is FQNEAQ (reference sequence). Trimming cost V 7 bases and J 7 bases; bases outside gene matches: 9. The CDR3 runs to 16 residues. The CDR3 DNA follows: TGTGCCAGCAACCATCCCGGGACTAGCGGGGGTAATGAGCAGTTCTTC. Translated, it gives CASNHPGTSGGNEQFF.